This T cell receptor beta chain emerged from a study of CD8+CD57+ T cells in acquired aplastic anemia. The wider study: When averaged, DNA from sorted CD4+ and CD8+ cells came to approximately 3.2 ug. Healthy CD8+ samples averaged approximately 11 million reads.

With regard to this clonotype: Its antigen is not known.

According to the study, genomic DNA was the template for TCR beta VDJ and CDR3 profiling. TCRdb analysed the reads with MiXCR anew, one entry per CDR3 protein. The sample carries roughly 130,000 distinct CDR3 sequences, about 46% recorded once. Germline CDR1 reads SGHAT; CDR2 reads FQNNGV. V lost 5 bases and J lost 8, with 9 bases in between. The CDR3 loop spans 11 amino acids. Study observations and caveats: Patients did not significantly differ from controls in CD8+ Simpson's diversity. Overlapping CD8+ CDR3 repertoires of patients and controls contained some 30 shared sequences.

The chain employs TRBV11-2 and TRBJ1-2, with D possibly being TRBD1 (6 bases). The TCR comes from a human donor in good health, serving as a control. Material for sequencing was sorted CD4+, CD8+, or CD8+CD57+ T cells (not recorded which) from PBMCs. The CDR3 DNA reads TGTGCCAGCAGCCCCAGGGGAGGCTACACCTTC. Translated: CASSPRGGYTF.